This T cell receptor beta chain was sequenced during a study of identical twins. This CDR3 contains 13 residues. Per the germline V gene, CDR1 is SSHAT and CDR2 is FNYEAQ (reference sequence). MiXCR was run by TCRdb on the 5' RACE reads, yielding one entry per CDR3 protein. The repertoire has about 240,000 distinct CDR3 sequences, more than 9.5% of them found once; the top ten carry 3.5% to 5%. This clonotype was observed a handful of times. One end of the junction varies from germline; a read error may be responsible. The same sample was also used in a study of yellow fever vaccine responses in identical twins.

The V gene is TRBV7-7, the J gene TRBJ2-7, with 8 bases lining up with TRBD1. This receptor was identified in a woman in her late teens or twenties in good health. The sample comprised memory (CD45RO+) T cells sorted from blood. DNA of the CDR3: TGTGCTAGCAGCCGAGACAGGGGCCACGAGCAGTACTTC. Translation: CASSRDRGHEQYF.